These T cell receptor beta chains were read from a single sample in a study of cytomegalovirus exposure and HLA in healthy donors. Profiling relied on immunoSEQ multiplex PCR, and the TCRdb table lists in-frame clones only, not all of them. The repertoire includes 60,000 to 75,000 clones, 90% to 97% of them detected once, and approximately 0.94% sits in the top ten. Sequenced input: PBMCs. The receptor set was obtained from a man aged 18 to 29 in good health and CMV-seronegative. Each CDR3 is given with its conserved first and last residue. D genes are given only for firm matches.

J	V	D	CDR3	DNA
TRBJ1-3	TRBV25-1	TRBD1	CASSVGSGTASGNTIYF	TGTGCCAGCAGTGTGGGCTCCGGGACAGCCTCTGGAAACACCATATATTTT
TRBJ1-3	TRBV5-5	NA	CASSPTRYSGNTIYF	TGTGCCAGCAGCCCGACCAGGTACTCTGGAAACACCATATATTTT
TRBJ2-3	TRBV10-2	TRBD1	CASSESGQITDTQYF	TGCGCCAGCAGTGAGTCGGGACAGATCACAGATACGCAGTATTTT
TRBJ2-5	TRBV28	NA	CASSTITTGRQETQYF	TGTGCCAGCAGCACAATCACGACAGGAAGACAAGAGACCCAGTACTTC
TRBJ1-5	TRBV30	TRBD1	CAWSFGQAHQPQHF	TGTGCCTGGAGTTTCGGACAGGCACACCAGCCCCAGCATTTT
TRBJ2-2	TRBV15	TRBD2	CATSGWWREGLTGELFF	TGTGCCACCAGCGGGTGGTGGCGGGAGGGCCTAACCGGGGAGCTGTTTTTT
TRBJ2-7	TRBV15	NA	CATSNSPGSGSYEQYF	TGTGCCACCAGCAACTCTCCAGGTAGCGGCTCCTACGAGCAGTACTTC
TRBJ2-7	TRBV2	NA	CASRISGGFYEQYF	TGTGCCAGCAGGATCTCCGGGGGTTTCTACGAGCAGTACTTC
TRBJ2-2	TRBV30	TRBD2	CAWSVLASGTGELFF	TGTGCCTGGAGTGTATTGGCTAGCGGCACCGGGGAGCTGTTTTTT
TRBJ2-5	TRBV27	TRBD2	CASSYLTSGRARDETQYF	TGTGCCAGCAGTTACCTGACTAGCGGGAGGGCCCGGGACGAGACCCAGTACTTC
TRBJ2-7	TRBV11-1	NA	CASSQGPYEQYF	TGTGCCAGCAGCCAGGGGCCCTACGAGCAGTACTTC
TRBJ2-7	TRBV7-8	TRBD2	CASSLVVGLEAYEQYF	TGTGCCAGCAGCTTAGTAGTGGGACTAGAGGCGTACGAGCAGTACTTC
TRBJ1-3	TRBV27	NA	CASSSLGLGNTIYF	TGTGCCAGCAGTTCTTTGGGACTTGGAAACACCATATATTTT
TRBJ2-2	TRBV19	NA	CASSIGGAGELFF	TGTGCCAGTAGTATAGGGGGAGCCGGGGAGCTGTTTTTT
TRBJ2-1	TRBV28	TRBD2	CASSLNGLAGVNEQFF	TGTGCCAGCAGTTTAAACGGACTAGCGGGAGTCAATGAGCAGTTCTTC
TRBJ2-5	TRBV6-1	NA	CASSEQGGETQYF	TGTGCCAGCAGTGAACAGGGGGGAGAGACCCAGTACTTC